In this sample, the clone carrying this TCR beta chain turned up a few times. By 5'RACE with 10-nucleotide random UMIs, the cDNA was made. TCRdb recomputed calls from the 5' RACE reads with MiXCR, one row per CDR3 protein. In the table there are 50,000 or so distinct CDR3 sequences, around a tenth of which are singletons. This CDR3 contains 14 residues. Germline CDR1 reads SGHVS; CDR2 reads FNYEAQ. V lost 3 bases to trimming and J lost 6 bases; unmatched junction nucleotides: 7. This sample was taken from a study of neurological immune-mediated disorders. Sequenced sample: PBMCs. The rearrangement uses TRBV7-6 and TRBJ2-7; 8 bases fit TRBD2. This sequence was found in a woman aged 40 to 50 with HTLV-1-associated myelopathy (HAM/TSP). CDR3 residues: CASSFSGDRGEQYF. The CDR3 nucleotides are TGTGCCAGCAGCTTTAGCGGGGACCGCGGCGAGCAGTACTTC.